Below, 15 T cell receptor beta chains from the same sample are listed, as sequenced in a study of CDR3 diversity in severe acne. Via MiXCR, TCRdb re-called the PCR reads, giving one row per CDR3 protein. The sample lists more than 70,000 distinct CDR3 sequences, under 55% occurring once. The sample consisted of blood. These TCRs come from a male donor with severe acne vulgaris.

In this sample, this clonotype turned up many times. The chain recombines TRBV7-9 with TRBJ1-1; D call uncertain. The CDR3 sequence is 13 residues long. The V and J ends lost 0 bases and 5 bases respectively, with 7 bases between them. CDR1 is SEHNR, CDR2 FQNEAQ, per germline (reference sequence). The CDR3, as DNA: TGTGCCAGCAGCTTAGCGCCGGAGACTGAAGCTTTCTTT. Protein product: CASSLAPETEAFF. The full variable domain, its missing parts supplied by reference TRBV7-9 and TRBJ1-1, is DTGVSQNPRHKITKRGQNVTFRCDPISEHNRLYWYRQTLGQGPEFLTYFQNEAQLEKSRLLSDRFSAERPKGSFSTLEIQRTEQGDSAMYLCASSLAPETEAFFGQGTRLTVV.

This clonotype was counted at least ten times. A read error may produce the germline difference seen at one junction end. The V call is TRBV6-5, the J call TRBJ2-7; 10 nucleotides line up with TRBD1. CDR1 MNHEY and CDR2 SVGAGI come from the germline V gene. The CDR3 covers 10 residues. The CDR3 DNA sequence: TGTGCCAGCAGTTACGGACAGGGGGACTTC. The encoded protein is CASSYGQGDF.

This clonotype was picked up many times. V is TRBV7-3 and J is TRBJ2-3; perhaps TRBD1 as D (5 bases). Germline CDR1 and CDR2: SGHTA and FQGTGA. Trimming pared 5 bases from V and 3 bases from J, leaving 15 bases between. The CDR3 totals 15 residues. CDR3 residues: CASSNGQGETDTQYF. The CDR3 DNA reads TGTGCCAGCAGCAATGGGCAGGGTGAGACAGATACGCAGTATTTT.

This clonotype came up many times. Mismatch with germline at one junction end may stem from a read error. CDR3 loop: CSVQGGAVYSEQFF. For the CDR3, the DNA is TGCAGCGTTCAAGGGGGCGCAGTATACAGTGAGCAGTTCTTC. The chain joins TRBV29-1 to TRBJ2-1; 7 bases align to TRBD1. The CDR3 is 14 residues long. From germline, CDR1 is SQVTM and CDR2 ANQGSEA.

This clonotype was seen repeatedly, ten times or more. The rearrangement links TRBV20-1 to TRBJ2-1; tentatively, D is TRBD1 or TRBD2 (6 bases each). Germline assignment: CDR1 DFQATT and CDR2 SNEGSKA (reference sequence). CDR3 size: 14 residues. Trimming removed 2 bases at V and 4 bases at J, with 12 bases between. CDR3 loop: CSARPTRGYNEQFF. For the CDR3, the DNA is TGCAGTGCTAGACCGACTAGGGGGTACAATGAGCAGTTCTTC.

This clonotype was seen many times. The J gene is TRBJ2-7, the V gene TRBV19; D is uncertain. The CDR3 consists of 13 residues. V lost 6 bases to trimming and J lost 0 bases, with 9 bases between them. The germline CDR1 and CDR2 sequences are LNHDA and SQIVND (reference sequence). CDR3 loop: CASRTADSYEQYF. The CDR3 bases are TGTGCCAGTAGAACGGCAGACTCCTACGAGCAGTACTTC.

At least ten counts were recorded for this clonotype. The CDR3 protein is CSARQGYGYTF. DNA of the CDR3: TGCAGTGCCCGACAGGGCTATGGCTACACCTTC. The rearrangement joins TRBV20-1 to TRBJ1-2; 7 nucleotides align to TRBD1. CDR1 is DFQATT, CDR2 SNEGSKA, per germline (reference sequence). This CDR3 has 11 residues. V shed 6 bases and J 4 bases; nucleotides not matched to a gene: 2.

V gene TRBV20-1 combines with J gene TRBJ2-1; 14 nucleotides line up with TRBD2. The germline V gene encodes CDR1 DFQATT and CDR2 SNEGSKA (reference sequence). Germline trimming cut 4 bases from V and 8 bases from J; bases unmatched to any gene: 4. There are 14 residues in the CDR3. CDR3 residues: CSAKTSGRAYEQFF. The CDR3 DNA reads TGCAGTGCTAAGACTAGCGGGAGGGCCTATGAGCAGTTCTTC.

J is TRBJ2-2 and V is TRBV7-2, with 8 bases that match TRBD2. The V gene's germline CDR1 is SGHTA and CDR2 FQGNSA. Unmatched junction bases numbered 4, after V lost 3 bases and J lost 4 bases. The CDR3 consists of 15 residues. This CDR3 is CASSFNAGGTGELFF. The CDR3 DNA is TGTGCCAGCAGCTTTAATGCGGGGGGCACCGGGGAGCTGTTTTTT.

The CDR3 spells CSATQGQGTETQYF. CDR3 nucleotides: TGCAGTGCTACTCAGGGACAGGGTACGGAGACCCAGTACTTC. The rearrangement uses TRBV20-1 and TRBJ2-7; TRBD1 aligns across 9 bases. The J call may not be correct, given that the DNA end is closer to TRBJ2-5. CDR1 and CDR2 (germline): DFQATT, SNEGSKA (reference sequence). This CDR3 has 14 amino acids.

The CDR3 loop reads CASSSGLSTQGYNSPLHF. CDR3 sequence (DNA): TGCGCCAGCAGCTCGGGACTCTCGACCCAGGGCTATAATTCACCCCTCCACTTT. The chain uses TRBV4-1 and TRBJ1-6, with D perhaps matching TRBD1 (5 bases). Trimming took off 5 bases at V and 3 bases at J, with 20 bases between the two ends. Looked up from germline, CDR1 is MGHRA and CDR2 is YSYEKL. The CDR3 totals 18 residues.

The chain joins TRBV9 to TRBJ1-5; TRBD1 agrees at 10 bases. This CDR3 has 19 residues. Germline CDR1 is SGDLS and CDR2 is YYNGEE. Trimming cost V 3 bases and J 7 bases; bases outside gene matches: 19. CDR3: CASSAPLRDRGNERQPQHF. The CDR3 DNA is TGTGCCAGCAGCGCCCCCCTCCGGGACAGGGGTAATGAGAGGCAGCCCCAGCATTTT.

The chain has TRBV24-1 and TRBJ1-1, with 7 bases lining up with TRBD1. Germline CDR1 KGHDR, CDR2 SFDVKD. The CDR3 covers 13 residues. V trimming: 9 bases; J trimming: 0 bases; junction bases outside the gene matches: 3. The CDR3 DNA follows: TGTGCCACCCGACAGGGAATGAACACTGAAGCTTTCTTT. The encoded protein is CATRQGMNTEAFF.

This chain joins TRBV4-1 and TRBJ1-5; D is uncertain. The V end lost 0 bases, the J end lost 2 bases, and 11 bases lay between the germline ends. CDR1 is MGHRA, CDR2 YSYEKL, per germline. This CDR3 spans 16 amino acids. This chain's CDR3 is CASSQDGGIGNQPQHF. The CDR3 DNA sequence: TGCGCCAGCAGCCAAGATGGCGGAATCGGCAATCAGCCCCAGCATTTT.

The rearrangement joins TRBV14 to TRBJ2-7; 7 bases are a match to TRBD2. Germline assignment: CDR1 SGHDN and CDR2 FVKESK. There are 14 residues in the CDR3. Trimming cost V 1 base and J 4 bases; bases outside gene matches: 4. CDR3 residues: CASSQAQGGYEQYF. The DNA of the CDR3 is TGTGCCAGCAGCCAAGCGCAGGGAGGGTACGAGCAGTACTTC.